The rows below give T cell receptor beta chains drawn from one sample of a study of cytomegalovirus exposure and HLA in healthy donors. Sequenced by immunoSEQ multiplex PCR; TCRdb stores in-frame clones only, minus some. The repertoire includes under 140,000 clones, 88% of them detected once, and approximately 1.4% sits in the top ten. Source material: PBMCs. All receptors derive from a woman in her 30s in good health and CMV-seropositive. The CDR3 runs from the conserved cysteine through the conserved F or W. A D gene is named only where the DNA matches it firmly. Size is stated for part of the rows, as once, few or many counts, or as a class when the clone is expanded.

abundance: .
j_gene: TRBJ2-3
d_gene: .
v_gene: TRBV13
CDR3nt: TGTGCCAGCAGCTTAGTGTGGGAGGACACAGATACGCAGTATTTT
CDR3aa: CASSLVWEDTDTQYF

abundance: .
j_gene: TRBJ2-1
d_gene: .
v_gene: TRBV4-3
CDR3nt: TGCGCCAGCAGCCAAGAGACTAGGCGGGCCAATGAGCAGTTCTTC
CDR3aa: CASSQETRRANEQFF

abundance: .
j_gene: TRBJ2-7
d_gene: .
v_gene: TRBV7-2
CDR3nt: TGTGCCAGCAGCTTAGGGGCCGGCGCCTACGAGCAGTACTTC
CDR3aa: CASSLGAGAYEQYF

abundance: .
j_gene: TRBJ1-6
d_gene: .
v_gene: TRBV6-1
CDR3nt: TGTGCCAGCAGTGCTGGGGGCAGGAATTCACCCCTCCACTTT
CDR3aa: CASSAGGRNSPLHF

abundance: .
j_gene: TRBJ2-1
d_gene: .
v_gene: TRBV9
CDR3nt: TGTGCCAGCAGCGTAGCGGGAGCTGATGTTGAGCAGTTCTTC
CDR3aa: CASSVAGADVEQFF

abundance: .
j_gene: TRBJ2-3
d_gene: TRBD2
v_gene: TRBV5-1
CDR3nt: TGCGCCAGCAGCTTACTAGCGGATACGCAGTATTTT
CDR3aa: CASSLLADTQYF

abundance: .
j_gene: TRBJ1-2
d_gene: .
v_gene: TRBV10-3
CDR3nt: TGTGCCATCAGTGGGGAGGGCTATGGCTACACCTTC
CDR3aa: CAISGEGYGYTF

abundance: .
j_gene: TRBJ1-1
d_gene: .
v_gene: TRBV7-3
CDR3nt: TGTGCCAGCAGCTTAACCCGGGGACAGAACACTGAAGCTTTCTTT
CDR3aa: CASSLTRGQNTEAFF

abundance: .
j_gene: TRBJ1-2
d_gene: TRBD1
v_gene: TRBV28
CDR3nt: TGTGCCAGCAGCCAAGGGGGACAGGGACGGATCTATGGCTACACCTTC
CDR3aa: CASSQGGQGRIYGYTF

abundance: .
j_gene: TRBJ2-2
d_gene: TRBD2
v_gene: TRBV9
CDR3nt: TGTGCCAGCAGCGCACATACTAGCGGGATTCCCACCGGGGAGCTGTTTTTT
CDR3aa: CASSAHTSGIPTGELFF

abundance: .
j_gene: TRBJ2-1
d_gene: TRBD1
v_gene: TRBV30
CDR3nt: TGTGCCTGGCACAGGGGTCTCTCCTACAATGAGCAGTTCTTC
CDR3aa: CAWHRGLSYNEQFF

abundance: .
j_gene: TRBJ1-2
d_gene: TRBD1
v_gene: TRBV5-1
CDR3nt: TGCGCCAGCAGCTCAGGGGGAGCTAACTATGGCTACACCTTC
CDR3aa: CASSSGGANYGYTF

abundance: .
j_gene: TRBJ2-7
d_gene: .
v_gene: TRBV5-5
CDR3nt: TGTGCCAGCAGCGGGTTCGGGGGAGCCCTAACCTACGAGCAGTACTTC
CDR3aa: CASSGFGGALTYEQYF

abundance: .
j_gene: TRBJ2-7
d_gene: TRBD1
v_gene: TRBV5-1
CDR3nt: TGCGCCAGCAGCTTGGAAGGACAGGGGGGGCGGGAGCAGTACTTC
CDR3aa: CASSLEGQGGREQYF

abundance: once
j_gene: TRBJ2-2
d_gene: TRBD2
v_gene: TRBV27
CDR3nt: TGTGCCAGCACCCACTTACTGACTAGCGGCGACACCGGGGAGCTGTTTTTT
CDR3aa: CASTHLLTSGDTGELFF

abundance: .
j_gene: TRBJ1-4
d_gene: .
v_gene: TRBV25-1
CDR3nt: TGTGCCAGCAGTCCCCCGGGACAAATTAATGAAAAACTGTTTTTT
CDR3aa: CASSPPGQINEKLFF

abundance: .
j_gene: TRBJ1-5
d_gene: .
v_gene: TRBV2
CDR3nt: TGTGCCAGCAGTGGAAGGGACACACCGGGCAATCAGCCCCAGCATTTT
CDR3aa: CASSGRDTPGNQPQHF

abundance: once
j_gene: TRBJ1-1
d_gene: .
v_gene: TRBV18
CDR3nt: TGTGCCAGCTCACGACAGTTCAACACTGAAGCTTTCTTT
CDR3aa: CASSRQFNTEAFF

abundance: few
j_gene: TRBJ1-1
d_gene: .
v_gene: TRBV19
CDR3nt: TGTGCCAGTAGTATCCAGGGAAACACTGAAGCTTTCTTT
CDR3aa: CASSIQGNTEAFF

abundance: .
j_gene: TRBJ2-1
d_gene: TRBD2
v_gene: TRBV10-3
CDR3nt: TGTGCCATCAGTTTAGCGGGGCCTTACAATGAGCAGTTCTTC
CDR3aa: CAISLAGPYNEQFF

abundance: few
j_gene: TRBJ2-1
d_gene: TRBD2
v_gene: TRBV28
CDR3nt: TGTGCCAGCAGTTTATTGAGTAGCGGGAGAGACGAGCAGTTCTTC
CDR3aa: CASSLLSSGRDEQFF

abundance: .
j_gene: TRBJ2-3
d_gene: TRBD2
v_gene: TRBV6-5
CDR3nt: TGTGCCAGCAACCAGGGCTGGGGGGGTGCAGATACGCAGTATTTT
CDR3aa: CASNQGWGGADTQYF

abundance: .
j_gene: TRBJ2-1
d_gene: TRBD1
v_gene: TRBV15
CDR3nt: TGTGCCACCAGCTTACAGGGGGCGGTAAACAATGAGCAGTTCTTC
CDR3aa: CATSLQGAVNNEQFF

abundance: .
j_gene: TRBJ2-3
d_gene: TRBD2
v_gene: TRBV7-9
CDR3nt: TGTGCCAGCATCGGGGCTAGCGGGAGGGATACGCAGTATTTT
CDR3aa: CASIGASGRDTQYF

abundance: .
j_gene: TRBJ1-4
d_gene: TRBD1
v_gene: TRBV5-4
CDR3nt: TGTGCCAGCAGCTCCCGGACAGGGAGAAATGAAAAACTGTTTTTT
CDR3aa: CASSSRTGRNEKLFF

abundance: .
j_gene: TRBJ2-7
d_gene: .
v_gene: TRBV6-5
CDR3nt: TGTGCCAGCAGTTACGACCTTAGCAGCCACGAGCAGTACTTC
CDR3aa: CASSYDLSSHEQYF

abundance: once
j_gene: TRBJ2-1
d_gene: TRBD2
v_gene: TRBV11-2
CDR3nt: TGTGCCAGCAGCTCTAGCGGGGGCCCCTACAATGAGCAGTTCTTC
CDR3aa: CASSSSGGPYNEQFF

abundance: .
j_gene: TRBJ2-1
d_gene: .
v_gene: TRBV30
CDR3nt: TGTGCCTGGAGTGGCCGGTCCGAGCAGTTCTTC
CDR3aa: CAWSGRSEQFF

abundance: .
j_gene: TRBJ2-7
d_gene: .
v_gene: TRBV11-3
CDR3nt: TGTGCCAGCACTCACAACCGAAACTACGAGCAGTACTTC
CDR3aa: CASTHNRNYEQYF

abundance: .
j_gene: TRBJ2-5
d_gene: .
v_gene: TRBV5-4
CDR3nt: TGTGCCAGCAGCTTGGTTGGGAGGCGGCAAGAGACCCAGTACTTC
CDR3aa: CASSLVGRRQETQYF

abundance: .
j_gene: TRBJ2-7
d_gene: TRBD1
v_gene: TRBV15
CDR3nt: TGTGCCACCAGCAGAGGGGACAGTTCCTACGAGCAGTACTTC
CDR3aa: CATSRGDSSYEQYF

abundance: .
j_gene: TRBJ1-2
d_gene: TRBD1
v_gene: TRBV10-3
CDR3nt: TGTGCCATCAGTGAGCCGGGACAGGGCTATGGCTACACCTTC
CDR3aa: CAISEPGQGYGYTF

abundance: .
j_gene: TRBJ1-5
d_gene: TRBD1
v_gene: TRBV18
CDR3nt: TGTGCCAGCTCATCTCCGGGACAGGGGCAGAATCAGCCCCAGCATTTT
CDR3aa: CASSSPGQGQNQPQHF

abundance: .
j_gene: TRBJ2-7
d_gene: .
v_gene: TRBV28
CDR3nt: TGTGCCAGCAGAAACAGGGCACAGGGGCAGTACTTC
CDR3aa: CASRNRAQGQYF

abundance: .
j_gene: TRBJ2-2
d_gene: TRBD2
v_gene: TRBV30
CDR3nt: TGTGCCTGGAGCCCCGCTAGCGGGGGAACCGGGGAGCTGTTTTTT
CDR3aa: CAWSPASGGTGELFF

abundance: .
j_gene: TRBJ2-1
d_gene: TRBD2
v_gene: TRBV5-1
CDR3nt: TGCGCCAGCAGCATAACGGGACTAGCGCGTTACAATGAGCAGTTCTTC
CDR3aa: CASSITGLARYNEQFF

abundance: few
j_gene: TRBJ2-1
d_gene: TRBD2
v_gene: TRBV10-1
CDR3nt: TGCGCCAGCAGTGGGACCCCGGGAGGGCCCCACAATGAGCAGTTCTTC
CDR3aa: CASSGTPGGPHNEQFF

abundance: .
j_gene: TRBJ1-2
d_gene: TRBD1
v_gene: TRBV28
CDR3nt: TGTGCCAGCTGCGACAGGGTTTATGGCTACACCTTC
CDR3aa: CASCDRVYGYTF